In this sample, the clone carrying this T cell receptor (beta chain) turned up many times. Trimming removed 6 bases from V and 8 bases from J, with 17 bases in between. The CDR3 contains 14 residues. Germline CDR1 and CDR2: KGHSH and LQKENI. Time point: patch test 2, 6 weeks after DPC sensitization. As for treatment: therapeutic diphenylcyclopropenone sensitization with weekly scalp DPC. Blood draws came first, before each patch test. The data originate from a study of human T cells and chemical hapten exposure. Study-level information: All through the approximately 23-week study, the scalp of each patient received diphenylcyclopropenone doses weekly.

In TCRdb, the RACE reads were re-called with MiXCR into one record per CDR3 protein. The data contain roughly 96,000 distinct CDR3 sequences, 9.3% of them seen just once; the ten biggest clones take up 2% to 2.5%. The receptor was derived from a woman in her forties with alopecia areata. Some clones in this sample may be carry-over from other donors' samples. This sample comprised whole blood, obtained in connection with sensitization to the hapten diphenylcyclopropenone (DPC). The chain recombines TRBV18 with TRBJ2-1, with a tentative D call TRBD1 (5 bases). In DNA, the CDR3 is TGTGCCAGCTCCCCCAGGGCTCCATTAGATGAGCAGTTCTTC. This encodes CASSPRAPLDEQFF.